These T cell receptor beta chains were read from a single sample in a study of identical twins. TCRdb re-called the 5' RACE reads through MiXCR, storing one row per CDR3 protein. The sample includes more than 600,000 distinct CDR3 sequences, around a sixth of them seen just once. These same data were also listed under a study on T cells expressing NK-cell markers.

The sequenced material came from PBMCs. Every receptor here comes from a woman in her late teens or twenties in good health. The CDR3 runs from the conserved cysteine through the conserved F or W. The order of the fields is J gene, CDR3 length, V gene, CDR3 protein.

TRBJ2-7 14 TRBV5-1 CASSRQGRFDEQYF
TRBJ1-1 14 TRBV5-1 CASSLAPEGTEAFF
TRBJ2-7 15 TRBV7-2 CASSLRTGTANEQYF
TRBJ2-7 14 TRBV20-1 CSARGRDRGPQQYF
TRBJ2-1 15 TRBV12-3/TRBV12-4 CASSPPGLPYNEQFF
TRBJ2-2 17 TRBV9 CASSVVTGGQDTGELFF
TRBJ2-3 13 TRBV5-1 CASRNRGTDTQYF
TRBJ2-1 18 TRBV12-3/TRBV12-4 CASSASETPFGSYNEQFF
TRBJ2-2 16 TRBV3-1 CASSRQTGSYTGELFF
TRBJ2-1 15 TRBV12-3/TRBV12-4 CASSSGASGGREQFF
TRBJ2-1 15 TRBV7-2 CASSLSGRVYNEQFF
TRBJ2-7 13 TRBV12-3/TRBV12-4 CASSTGAFYEQYF
TRBJ2-4 13 TRBV15 CATSRGRTNIQYF
TRBJ2-5 17 TRBV5-5 CASSLAASFYVGETQYF
TRBJ2-1 15 TRBV6-2/TRBV6-3 CASSYRPGRLNEQFF
TRBJ2-3 15 TRBV20-1 CSARGSVFATDTQYF
TRBJ2-1 19 TRBV20-1 CSARDVYREILRSYNEQFF
TRBJ2-7 12 TRBV30 CASGLEFYEQYF
TRBJ1-4 16 TRBV4-3 CASSQESPGGGGKLFF
TRBJ1-6 16 TRBV7-9 CASSFSGGYNNSPLHF
TRBJ2-3 14 TRBV5-1 CASSPGTGIDTQYF
TRBJ1-4 15 TRBV10-3 CAISEAGATNEKLFF
TRBJ2-7 15 TRBV6-1 CASSVALVASYEQYF
TRBJ2-5 13 TRBV14 CASSRDLKWTQYF
TRBJ2-3 14 TRBV5-6 CASSLELVADTQYF
TRBJ2-5 13 TRBV20-1 CSAAQGGQETQYF
TRBJ2-5 15 TRBV11-2 CASSPGRIRTETQYF
TRBJ2-5 12 TRBV20-1 CSARRGVETQYF
TRBJ2-1 14 TRBV7-9 CASSLRDLIGGQFF
TRBJ1-1 15 TRBV5-1 CASSFGGRKNTEAFF
TRBJ2-7 15 TRBV7-3 CASSREGGGAYEQYF
TRBJ2-2 16 TRBV12-3/TRBV12-4 CASSGRGLTRTGELFF
TRBJ2-2 13 TRBV5-1 CASSLDVGGELFF
TRBJ2-7 14 TRBV20-1 CSARGLAGLYEQYF
TRBJ2-7 14 TRBV15 CATSRGGDSYEQYF
TRBJ1-6 18 TRBV20-1 CSVTGGQGPSSYNSPLHF
TRBJ2-3 16 TRBV5-1 CASRPGQGGPFYTQYF
TRBJ2-1 15 TRBV7-9 CASSRYRDARLEQFF
TRBJ1-1 15 TRBV12-3/TRBV12-4 CASSLAWGVNTEAFF
TRBJ2-7 18 TRBV20-1 CSAANRGLAGTRSYEQYF
TRBJ2-3 12 TRBV20-1 CSARTNTDTQYF
TRBJ1-1 13 TRBV2 CASKKAVNTEAFF
TRBJ1-5 15 TRBV12-3/TRBV12-4 CASSSDGGVNQPQHF
TRBJ1-3 14 TRBV5-1 CASSLGQWGNTIYF
TRBJ1-2 16 TRBV6-2/TRBV6-3 CASSYSIRDTAHGYTF
TRBJ2-1 16 TRBV5-1 CASSFGTVSSYNEQFF
TRBJ1-6 14 TRBV7-3 CASSLIGGGSPLHF
TRBJ2-7 13 TRBV6-5 CASSYYTGREQYF
TRBJ2-1 16 TRBV7-9 CASSLAGLITYNEQFF
TRBJ2-1 8 TRBV6-4 CASPAEFF
TRBJ2-3 17 TRBV20-1 CSAEPFLGTGGLNTQYF
TRBJ2-3 16 TRBV15 CATSRGLADHPDTQYF
TRBJ2-1 15 TRBV7-2 CASSFEGATYNEQFF
TRBJ1-2 14 TRBV12-5 CASGRTYREGGYTF